This T cell receptor beta chain emerged from a study of neurological immune-mediated disorders. Germline V CDR1 and CDR2: SGHDT, YYEEEE. This CDR3 contains 13 residues. V was trimmed by 4 bases and J by 4 bases, leaving 10 bases between them. Unsorted libraries were prepared from 2 million PBMCs held at -80 C. To note about this clonotype: Antigen specificity is unknown.

A single record per CDR3 protein comes from TCRdb applying MiXCR to the 5' RACE reads. The sample consists of about 66,000 distinct CDR3 sequences, less than 5.5% of them appearing once. Overall study results and limits: No sharing of CDR3 amino acid sequences was observed among expanded clones across subjects, suggesting private repertoires in all groups.

The chain links TRBV5-6 to TRBJ2-3; TRBD1 might be the D (6 bases). Source material: PBMCs. This receptor was taken from a man aged 30-40 years with multiple sclerosis. The chain's CDR3 is CASSVKGADTQYF. In DNA form, the CDR3 reads TGTGCCAGCAGCGTAAAGGGGGCAGATACGCAGTATTTT.